This passage covers 29 T cell receptor beta chains from one sample sequenced in a study of cytomegalovirus exposure and HLA in healthy donors. PCR employed 60 Vbeta and 13 Jbeta primers. The protocol was immunoSEQ multiplex PCR, while the TCRdb copy is restricted to in-frame clones and leaves out a portion. The sample lists about 180,000 clones, 65% to 80% occurring once. Material: PBMCs. The receptors here all came from a woman younger than 45 in good health and CMV-seropositive.

The chain couples TRBV11-3 to TRBJ2-3; the match to TRBD2 covers 9 bases. CDR3 length: 15 amino acids. V shed 1 base, J shed 6 bases, and the junction held 5 bases outside the gene matches. Germline loops: CDR1 SGHNT, CDR2 YENEEA. CDR3 protein: CASSLGGGASDTQYF. The CDR3 coding sequence is TGTGCCAGCAGCTTAGGCGGGGGGGCCTCGGATACGCAGTATTTT.

This chain links TRBV5-5 with TRBJ2-1; D is possibly TRBD2 (5 bases). This CDR3 is built from 13 residues. Germline V gene sequence: CDR1 SGHKS, CDR2 YYEKEE (reference sequence). V was trimmed by 0 bases and J by 10 bases, leaving 11 bases between them. The CDR3 is CASSLGAGGEQFF. As DNA, the CDR3 is TGTGCCAGCAGCTTGGGGGCGGGTGGGGAGCAGTTCTTC.

The chain recombines TRBV28 with TRBJ2-7, with 7 bases matching TRBD1. Germline CDR1 reads MDHEN; CDR2 reads SYDVKM. The trim removed 6 bases at V and 5 bases at J, leaving 13 bases unmatched. The length of the CDR3 is 15 residues. For the CDR3, the DNA is TGTGCCAGCAGATTAATGACAGGGTTCGCCGACGAGCAGTACTTC. Translated, it gives CASRLMTGFADEQYF.

V gene TRBV15 combines with J gene TRBJ2-7; 7 bases match TRBD1. V dropped 4 bases and J dropped 6; count of bases not matched to a gene: 6. CDR3 length: 13 amino acids. Germline values: CDR1 LNHNV, CDR2 YYDKDF (reference sequence). Written as DNA, the CDR3 is TGTGCCACCAGCACAGGGGGTTCGCGCGAGCAGTACTTC. This codes for CATSTGGSREQYF.

This clone has a single count. In DNA, the CDR3 is TGTGCCAGCAGCCCTCGGACAGGGGTAGAGACCCAGTACTTC. Protein sequence: CASSPRTGVETQYF. This sequence joins TRBV6-6 and TRBJ2-5; 9 nucleotides line up with TRBD1. V trimming: 6 bases; J trimming: 4 bases; junction bases outside the gene matches: 6. Germline V lookup: CDR1 MNHNY, CDR2 SVGAGI (reference sequence). This CDR3 has 14 residues.

V usage is TRBV5-1 and J usage is TRBJ2-3; no definite D call. The CDR3 extends over 16 amino acids. Germline V gene lookup returns CDR1 SGHRS and CDR2 YFSETQ. Trimming took off 1 base at V and 0 bases at J, with 12 bases between the two ends. Here the CDR3 reads CASSLMQAHSTDTQYF. In nucleotides, the CDR3 is TGCGCCAGCAGCTTGATGCAGGCCCATAGCACAGATACGCAGTATTTT.

With regard to this clone: This specimen includes other DNA sequences encoding the same CDR3. The chain links TRBV7-2 to TRBJ2-7; D is uncertain. This CDR3 is built from 12 residues. V lost 4 bases, J lost 0 bases, and 4 bases lay in between. Germline CDR1 SGHTA, CDR2 FQGNSA. The CDR3 protein is CASSSSSYEQYF. CDR3 in DNA: TGTGCCAGCAGCTCGAGCTCCTACGAGCAGTACTTC.

CDR3 nucleotide sequence: TGTGCCTGGAGCCAGGACAGGGGTACCAACGAGCAGTACTTC. This codes for CAWSQDRGTNEQYF. This chain joins TRBV30 and TRBJ2-7; 9 bases map to TRBD1. The V segment lost 3 bases and the J segment 5 bases; nucleotides outside the gene matches: 8. Per germline, CDR1 GTSNPN and CDR2 SVGIG (reference sequence). This CDR3 has 14 amino acids.

This clone was picked up a small number of times. The chain employs TRBV28 and TRBJ2-1; 9 bases map to TRBD2. This CDR3 is built from 16 residues. Germline CDR1 and CDR2: MDHEN and SYDVKM. The V and J ends lost 6 bases and 6 bases, in that order; junction bases with no gene match: 12. The CDR3 nucleotides are TGTGCCAGCAGCCAGAAACGAAGCGGGGGGTTCAATGAGCAGTTCTTC. Its translation is CASSQKRSGGFNEQFF. Drawing the rest from reference TRBV28 and TRBJ2-1, the complete variable domain is DVKVTQSSRYLVKRTGEKVFLECVQDMDHENMFWYRQDPGLGLRLIYFSYDVKMKEKGDIPEGYSVSREKKERFSLILESASTNQTSMYLCASSQKRSGGFNEQFFGPGTRLTVL.

CDR3 DNA sequence: TGTGCCAGCAGTCTCCGCGGTGGCAATCAGCCCCAGCATTTT. This encodes CASSLRGGNQPQHF. The V call is TRBV28, the J call TRBJ1-5; D uncertain. This CDR3 is built from 14 residues. Germline V gene data show CDR1 as MDHEN and CDR2 as SYDVKM. The V end lost 5 bases, the J end lost 2 bases, and 10 bases lay between the germline ends.

The V gene is TRBV4-3, the J gene TRBJ2-1; tentative D call: TRBD2 (6 bases). V lost 3 bases, J lost 6 bases, and 12 bases lay in between. This CDR3 region has 14 residues. From germline, CDR1 is LGHNA and CDR2 YSLEER. CDR3: CASSHGTRSNEQFF. CDR3 in DNA: TGCGCCAGCAGCCATGGGACTCGATCCAATGAGCAGTTCTTC.

J is TRBJ1-2 and V is TRBV30; D is uncertain. V dropped 4 bases and J dropped 6 bases, with 12 bases sitting between them. The CDR3 covers 12 residues. CDR1 is GTSNPN and CDR2 is SVGIG in the germline V gene (reference sequence). The CDR3 DNA follows: TGTGCCTGGAATAGCGCTGGGGATGGCTACACCTTC. This gives the protein CAWNSAGDGYTF.

V usage is TRBV29-1 and J usage is TRBJ1-2; D is ambiguous. The CDR3 length is 12 residues. V was trimmed by 3 bases and J by 8 bases, leaving 13 bases between them. CDR1 is SQVTM and CDR2 is ANQGSEA in the germline V gene. The CDR3 protein is CSVDEGDRGYTF. The CDR3 DNA is TGCAGCGTTGATGAGGGAGATCGCGGCTACACCTTC.

A note on this clone: Mismatch with germline at one junction end may stem from a read error. Other DNA sequences of this sample code for an identical CDR3. The chain couples TRBV2 to TRBJ2-5; D not certain. Per germline, CDR1 SNHLY and CDR2 FYNNEI. This CDR3 spans 12 amino acids. The DNA of the CDR3 is TGTGCCAGTAGTGAACTCAGAGAGACCCAGTACTTC. Its protein is CASSELRETQYF. Complete variable domain (other parts from reference TRBV2 and TRBJ2-5): EPEVTQTPSHQVTQMGQEVILRCVPISNHLYFYWYRQILGQKVEFLVSFYNNEISEKSEIFDDQFSVERPDGSNFTLKIRSTKLEDSAMYFCASSELRETQYFGPGTRLLVL.

This clone was seen a few times. The genes are TRBV15 and TRBJ2-7; D may be TRBD2 (5 bases). The germline gives CDR1 LNHNV, CDR2 YYDKDF (reference sequence). Trimming shortened V by 1 base and J by 7 bases, and 8 bases separated the two germline ends. There are 12 residues in the CDR3. CDR3 in DNA: TGTGCCACCAGCAGAGTCCGGGATGAGCAGTACTTC. Its translation is CATSRVRDEQYF.

V is TRBV7-2 and J is TRBJ2-1; weak D call: TRBD1 (5 bases). Germline V gene sequence: CDR1 SGHTA, CDR2 FQGNSA. V was pared by 4 bases and J by 5 bases, with 12 bases between. The CDR3 contains 14 residues. The DNA of the CDR3 is TGTGCCAGCAGCTATCGTCTACAGGACAATGAGCAGTTCTTC. Translated: CASSYRLQDNEQFF.

V usage is TRBV4-1 and J usage is TRBJ1-5; D gene ambiguous. The CDR3 has 16 amino acids. Trimming pared 4 bases from V and 7 bases from J, leaving 20 bases between. CDR1 and CDR2 from the germline V gene are MGHRA and YSYEKL. The CDR3 region is CASSPQVPWFGQPQHF. In DNA form, the CDR3 reads TGCGCCAGCAGCCCCCAAGTCCCCTGGTTCGGGCAGCCCCAGCATTTT.

This chain uses TRBV28 with TRBJ1-5; tentatively, D is TRBD1 (5 bases). Germline V gives CDR1 MDHEN, CDR2 SYDVKM. Trimming took off 2 bases at V and 6 bases at J, with 11 bases between the two ends. There are 14 residues in the CDR3. The CDR3 loop reads CASSLGGEGQPQHF. The CDR3 bases are TGTGCCAGCAGTTTAGGGGGGGAGGGTCAGCCCCAGCATTTT. The full variable domain, in which reference TRBV28 and TRBJ1-5 provide the parts outside the CDR3, is DVKVTQSSRYLVKRTGEKVFLECVQDMDHENMFWYRQDPGLGLRLIYFSYDVKMKEKGDIPEGYSVSREKKERFSLILESASTNQTSMYLCASSLGGEGQPQHFGDGTRLSIL.

CDR3 in DNA: TGTGCCAGCAGCCAAGAAGTAGCCCGCCAATTATACAATGAGCAGTTCTTC. Residues: CASSQEVARQLYNEQFF. The chain recombines TRBV4-2 with TRBJ2-1, with unresolved D. This CDR3 spans 17 amino acids. With 0 bases removed from V and 4 bases from J, the gap between germline ends came to 16 bases. Germline V gene sequence: CDR1 LGHNA, CDR2 YNFKEQ.

The CDR3 spells CASSRRDRGRIGTDTQYF. CDR3 DNA: TGTGCCAGCAGTCGCCGGGACAGGGGAAGGATAGGCACAGATACGCAGTATTTT. The chain couples TRBV27 to TRBJ2-3, with TRBD1 identical over 10 bases. The CDR3 runs to 18 residues. Looked up from germline, CDR1 is MNHEY and CDR2 is SMNVEV (reference sequence). V lost 5 bases and J lost 1; bases outside the gene matches: 12.

The CDR3 loop reads CASSYSRGPFSYGYTF. The CDR3 region has the DNA TGTGCCAGCAGCTACAGCAGGGGCCCGTTTAGCTATGGCTACACCTTC. This chain links TRBV27 with TRBJ1-2; the D gene is possibly TRBD1 (6 bases). V shed 6 bases and J shed 4 bases, with 21 bases lying between them. The length of the CDR3 is 16 residues. From germline, CDR1 is MNHEY and CDR2 SMNVEV (reference sequence).

The rearrangement joins TRBV11-2 to TRBJ2-1; a possible D gene is TRBD2 (5 bases). This CDR3 has 17 residues. Per the germline V gene, CDR1 is SGHAT and CDR2 is FQNNGV. Trimming took off 0 bases at V and 10 bases at J, with 22 bases between the two ends. CDR3 sequence reads: CASSLDGRLAGVEEQFF. The CDR3 DNA reads as TGTGCCAGCAGCTTAGATGGGCGGCTAGCTGGAGTTGAGGAGCAGTTCTTC. The entire variable domain, with the rest obtained from reference TRBV11-2 and TRBJ2-1, is as follows: EAGVAQSPRYKIIEKRQSVAFWCNPISGHATLYWYQQILGQGPKLLIQFQNNGVVDDSQLPKDRFSAERLKGVDSTLKIQPAKLEDSAVYLCASSLDGRLAGVEEQFFGPGTRLTVL.

The chain employs TRBV12-5 and TRBJ1-1; D perhaps matches TRBD1 (5 bases). V was cut by 6 bases and J by 7 bases, with 12 bases left in between. Germline loops: CDR1 LGHNT, CDR2 FRNRAP. This CDR3 has 12 amino acids. The CDR3 bases are TGTGCTAGTGGCCTTAACGGGGGTGAAGCTTTCTTT. Protein sequence: CASGLNGGEAFF.

The rearrangement joins TRBV19 to TRBJ2-2, with D maybe TRBD1 (7 bases). CDR1 LNHDA and CDR2 SQIVND come from the germline V gene (reference sequence). The CDR3 spans 15 residues. V was clipped by 3 bases and J by 8 bases, with 16 bases between them. The CDR3: CASSMRQGGAGELFF. CDR3 bases: TGTGCCAGTAGTATGCGACAGGGAGGAGCAGGGGAGCTGTTTTTT.

This clone was observed a handful of times. The rearrangement uses TRBV5-8 and TRBJ2-7; a possible D gene is TRBD1 (6 bases). Germline loops: CDR1 SGHTS, CDR2 YDEGEE. The CDR3 spans 13 residues. With 4 bases removed from V and 1 base from J, the gap between germline ends came to 9 bases. The CDR3 bases are TGTGCCAGCAGCAGAACAGGGTCCTACGAGCAGTACTTC. The encoded protein is CASSRTGSYEQYF.

The chain couples TRBV6-1 to TRBJ1-4; 7 nucleotides match TRBD1. Germline CDR1 reads MNHNS; CDR2 reads SASEGT. Trimming removed 4 bases from V and 8 bases from J; junction bases left unmatched: 13. CDR3 size: 16 residues. The CDR3 protein is CASSAPLGGSREKLFF. CDR3 nucleotides: TGTGCCAGCAGTGCCCCCCTAGGGGGCAGTCGGGAAAAACTGTTTTTT.

V and J are TRBV7-2 and TRBJ2-7; the D gene is possibly TRBD2 (6 bases). CDR1 is SGHTA, CDR2 FQGNSA, per germline. The length of the CDR3 is 15 residues. Between the trimmed V and J ends, which lost 1 base and 0 bases, there was a span of 10 bases. The CDR3 is CASSLDGTHSYEQYF. CDR3 nucleotides: TGTGCCAGCAGCTTAGATGGGACTCACTCCTACGAGCAGTACTTC.

The chain couples TRBV19 to TRBJ2-4; 9 bases agree with TRBD1. Per the germline V gene, CDR1 is LNHDA and CDR2 is SQIVND (reference sequence). This CDR3 spans 13 amino acids. J gave up 6 bases and V 8 bases, and 5 bases lay outside the gene matches. The CDR3 loop is CASSRDRVNIQYF. CDR3 in DNA: TGTGCCAGTTCCCGGGACAGGGTAAACATTCAGTACTTC.

The chain has TRBV6-1 and TRBJ2-5; D may be TRBD2 (7 bases). V was shortened by 7 bases and J by 3 bases, with 15 bases between the two germline ends. The germline gives CDR1 MNHNS, CDR2 SASEGT. The CDR3 length is 14 residues. This CDR3 reads CASIKGGGKETQYF. CDR3 in DNA: TGTGCCAGCATCAAGGGGGGGGGCAAAGAGACCCAGTACTTC.